The clone carrying this T cell receptor (beta chain) has only a few counts. Its antigen remains unknown. Read data end 3 residues before the CDR3 end; the end is taken from the germline J gene. Replacement immunoglobulin had been given to every CVID subject for at least one year. No CVID subject was ill or on immunomodulatory drugs when sampled. Each donor provided roughly 5 to 8 ml of heparinized whole blood. The germline V gene has CDR1 SEHNR and CDR2 FQNEAQ (reference sequence). CDR3 length equals 15 residues. The trim removed 5 bases at V and 5 bases at J, leaving 8 bases unmatched. This sample was included in a study of T cell clonality in common variable immunodeficiency. Study-wide findings and caveats: Fewer deletions and N-nucleotide insertions were reportedly seen in common variable immunodeficiency TCR beta sequences.

TCRdb keeps only in-frame clones here, not all; method: immunoSEQ multiplex PCR. The sample holds approximately 12,000 clones, and no clone turns up only once. The chain employs TRBV7-9 and TRBJ1-1; 10 bases agree with TRBD1. The sequenced material came from peripheral blood mononuclear cells. This TCR was sampled from a human donor with common variable immunodeficiency. The DNA read from the CDR3 is TGTGCCAGCAGCCCCTTGACAGGGGGCCTGACTGAA. Translation gives CASSPLTGGLTE. The complete CDR3 reads CASSPLTGGLTEAFF.